This T cell receptor beta chain was profiled in a study of chemoradiotherapy in HPV16-positive cancers. On the study more broadly: Candidate HPV-specific T-cell clones and common TCR motifs came from functional assays in a couple of HPV16-positive patients. Overall study findings and caveats: For HPV16-positive patients, expanding HPV-responsive T cells associated with longer recurrence-free survival.

Here immunoSEQ multiplex PCR was the method, and the copy in TCRdb shows in-frame clones only, minus some. The sample lists 25,000 to 30,000 clones, about 80% seen once, with about 6% in the top ten. The V end lost 0 bases, the J end lost 3 bases, and 11 bases lay between the germline ends. Germline CDR1 reads MGHRA; CDR2 reads YSYEKL. The CDR3 loop spans 15 amino acids. Comment on this clone: Its antigen is not known.

Repeated repertoire sampling spanned the course of chemoradiotherapy. The chain is built from TRBV4-1 and TRBJ1-2; D is unresolved. The clonotype originates from a human donor with HPV-associated anogenital cancer. The sequencing here drew on blood, taken from a patient who underwent chemoradiotherapy. As DNA, the CDR3 is TGCGCCAGCAGCCAAGATCAAACGGATTACTATGGCTACACCTTC. Translation: CASSQDQTDYYGYTF.